A selection of T cell receptor beta chains follows, all from one sample in a study of T cells in Graves' hyperthyroidism and ophthalmopathy. In TCRdb, the multiplex PCR reads were re-called with MiXCR into one record per CDR3 protein. The table shows around 420,000 distinct CDR3 sequences, with approximately 14% occurring only once. Sequences were obtained from blood. The receptors originated from a woman under 30 with Graves' hyperthyroidism. CDR3s include the opening cysteine and the closing phenylalanine or tryptophan. The D gene is left open where the match is weak. Size tells how often a clone was seen (once, few, many) or the class of an expanded clone, and some rows leave it out.

J gene	V gene	clone size	D gene	CDR3 DNA	CDR3 protein
TRBJ2-7	TRBV6-2/TRBV6-3	many	-	TGTGCCAGCAGTTACTCCCAAGTCTACGAGCAGTACTTC	CASSYSQVYEQYF
TRBJ2-3	TRBV4-1	-	TRBD1	TGCGCCAGCAGCCAAGATCGGGGACAGGGGATTATAGATACGCAGTATTTT	CASSQDRGQGIIDTQYF
TRBJ2-5	TRBV7-2	many	TRBD2	TGTGCCAGCAGCTTCTCTGGCGGGAGGGCCGGGGAGACCCAGTACTTC	CASSFSGGRAGETQYF
TRBJ1-4	TRBV18	-	TRBD1	TGTGCCAGCTCATCGACAGGGCTTAATGAAAAACTGTTTTTT	CASSSTGLNEKLFF
TRBJ1-5	TRBV30	many	-	TGTGCCTGGAGTGTTCAGGGATCTCAGCCCCAGCATTTT	CAWSVQGSQPQHF
TRBJ1-5	TRBV6-5	many	-	TGTGCCAGCAGTTACTCAGCTAATCAGCCCCAGCATTTT	CASSYSANQPQHF
TRBJ2-5	TRBV18	many	-	TGTGCCAGCTCACCAACGTTTGCGGACGGGAGCCCCTTCAAGACCCAGTACTTC	CASSPTFADGSPFKTQYF
TRBJ2-1	TRBV6-2/TRBV6-3	once	TRBD2	TGTGCCAGCAGTTACTCGAGACTAAGGACTAGCGGGAGTTCCAATGAGCAGTTCTTC	CASSYSRLRTSGSSNEQFF
TRBJ2-3	TRBV27	-	TRBD2	TGTGCCAGCAGTTTCCCCGGACTAGCGGGGATACGAACGCAGTATTTT	CASSFPGLAGIRTQYF
TRBJ2-5	TRBV24-1	many	-	TGTGCCACCAGTGATTTTGACAAAGGACGAGAGACCCAGTACTTC	CATSDFDKGRETQYF
TRBJ2-4	TRBV18	few	-	TGTGCCAGCTCACCACCCTCCCTTAAGGGGGACATTCAGTACTTC	CASSPPSLKGDIQYF
TRBJ2-3	TRBV5-8	-	-	TGTGCCAGCAGCTTGACACCAAGCACAGATACGCAGTATTTT	CASSLTPSTDTQYF
TRBJ1-5	TRBV5-4	-	-	TGTGCCAGCAGCCCCGAGCCGAACCGCGGCAATCAGCCCCAGCATTTT	CASSPEPNRGNQPQHF
TRBJ2-1	TRBV18	many	TRBD1	TGTGCCAGCTCACGACGGGACAGTGCGTCCCGGGGTGAGCAGTTCTTC	CASSRRDSASRGEQFF